The 29 T cell receptor beta chains in this list originate from one sample, sequenced in a study of shared T cell receptors in the human thymus. Generated by immunoSEQ multiplex PCR, the TCRdb table keeps only in-frame clones and is missing some. The data show more than 550,000 clones, approximately 85% seen once. These sequences were also reported in another study, on human thymus T cells.

Sequenced sample: thymocytes. Receptors were obtained from a girl under two years old with a congenital heart defect.

V gene TRBV9 combines with J gene TRBJ2-2; D not resolved. V lost 2 bases to trimming and J lost 4 bases, with 6 bases between them. Germline CDR1 and CDR2: SGDLS and YYNGEE. This CDR3 contains 13 residues. CDR3 protein: CASSVWSTGELFF. The CDR3 region has the DNA TGTGCCAGCAGCGTTTGGAGCACCGGGGAGCTGTTTTTT.

The V gene is TRBV11-2, the J gene TRBJ2-5; D call uncertain. This CDR3 has 14 residues. In germline, CDR1 is SGHAT, CDR2 FQNNGV. V lost 5 bases to trimming and J lost 9 bases, with 19 bases between them. The chain's CDR3 is CASSPKVFRAAQYF. The CDR3 region has the DNA TGTGCCAGCAGCCCAAAGGTCTTCCGTGCGGCCCAGTACTTC. The entire variable domain, with the rest obtained from reference TRBV11-2 and TRBJ2-5, is as follows: EAGVAQSPRYKIIEKRQSVAFWCNPISGHATLYWYQQILGQGPKLLIQFQNNGVVDDSQLPKDRFSAERLKGVDSTLKIQPAKLEDSAVYLCASSPKVFRAAQYFGPGTRLLVL.

This chain links TRBV19 with TRBJ2-7; 8 nucleotides align to TRBD1. V dropped 9 bases and J dropped 1; count of bases not matched to a gene: 11. Germline assignment: CDR1 LNHDA and CDR2 SQIVND (reference sequence). This CDR3 contains 15 residues. CDR3 sequence (DNA): TGTGCCAGCACCACCGGACAGGGTAATTCCTACGAGCAGTACTTC. It encodes CASTTGQGNSYEQYF.

The genes are TRBV5-6 and TRBJ2-5, with TRBD2 matching 9 bases. This CDR3 spans 17 amino acids. V lost 1 base to trimming and J lost 4 bases; unmatched junction nucleotides: 11. Looked up from germline, CDR1 is SGHDT and CDR2 is YYEEEE. The CDR3 nucleotides read TGTGCCAGCAGCTTGTGTGTGCAGCGGGGGGACTCAGAGACCCAGTACTTC. Its translation: CASSLCVQRGDSETQYF.

This chain connects TRBV5-4 to TRBJ2-3; 14 bases are shared with TRBD2. Trimming at V came to 4 bases and at J to 2 bases, leaving 9 bases not matched to a gene. Germline CDR1 and CDR2: SGHNT and YYREEE (reference sequence). CDR3 size: 18 residues. CDR3 region: CASSPRLAGGPFTDTQYF. CDR3 DNA: TGTGCCAGCAGCCCCCGACTAGCGGGGGGGCCGTTCACAGATACGCAGTATTTT.

V usage is TRBV19 and J usage is TRBJ1-5; D uncertain. Trimming took off 0 bases at V and 5 bases at J, with 17 bases between the two ends. The CDR3 contains 17 residues. Germline-derived CDR1 and CDR2 are LNHDA and SQIVND (reference sequence). CDR3 residues: CASSIDWGGGGYQPQHF. The DNA for the CDR3 is TGTGCCAGTAGTATAGATTGGGGAGGTGGAGGCTATCAGCCCCAGCATTTT.

CDR3 amino acids: CASSGGRDYGYTF. In nucleotides, the CDR3 is TGCGCCAGCAGCGGCGGCAGGGATTATGGCTACACCTTC. V usage is TRBV5-1 and J usage is TRBJ1-2; D might be TRBD1 (5 bases). The CDR3 runs 13 residues. Trimming removed 4 bases at V and 5 bases at J, with 12 bases between. Germline loops: CDR1 SGHRS, CDR2 YFSETQ.

V is TRBV7-9 and J is TRBJ1-1; 7 bases are a match to TRBD1. The V gene end was trimmed by 4 bases and the J gene end by 4 bases; junction bases not matched to a gene: 3. Germline CDR1 and CDR2: SEHNR and FQNEAQ (reference sequence). This CDR3 comprises 13 residues. CDR3 amino acids: CASSSTGVTEAFF. CDR3 DNA sequence: TGTGCCAGCAGCTCCACAGGGGTCACTGAAGCTTTCTTT.

The J gene is TRBJ1-2, the V gene TRBV7-9, with D tentatively TRBD1 (5 bases). The CDR3 loop spans 12 amino acids. Deletions cut 1 base from V and 8 bases from J, with 8 bases between. Germline CDR1 is SEHNR and CDR2 is FQNEAQ (reference sequence). This CDR3 reads CASSLVGRGYTF. The CDR3 DNA reads as TGTGCCAGCAGCTTAGTGGGGCGAGGCTACACCTTC.

The chain has TRBV5-1 and TRBJ2-3; a possible D gene is TRBD1 (5 bases). Germline V gene data show CDR1 as SGHRS and CDR2 as YFSETQ. Trimming cost V 1 base and J 2 bases, with 11 bases left between them. This CDR3 region has 15 residues. CDR3 residues: CASSLYAGPTDTQYF. CDR3 bases: TGCGCCAGCAGCTTGTATGCAGGGCCCACAGATACGCAGTATTTT.

V and J are TRBV27 and TRBJ2-2; TRBD1 agrees at 8 bases. The CDR3 spans 16 residues. Germline lookup yields CDR1 MNHEY and CDR2 SMNVEV (reference sequence). Losses at the gene ends were 6 bases for V and 1 base for J; bases not matched to a gene: 7. The chain's CDR3 is CASSLPGTGNTGELFF. The CDR3 DNA is TGTGCCAGCAGCCTCCCGGGGACAGGGAACACCGGGGAGCTGTTTTTT.

The genes are TRBV14 and TRBJ2-7, with TRBD2 matching 8 bases. The CDR3 runs 17 residues. Germline V gene data show CDR1 as SGHDN and CDR2 as FVKESK. The J segment lost 3 bases and the V segment lost 4 bases, leaving 14 bases of the junction unmatched. The CDR3 is CASSLTDSGAGNYEQYF. CDR3 nucleotides: TGTGCCAGCAGCCTTACTGATAGCGGGGCTGGCAACTACGAGCAGTACTTC.

V gene TRBV13 combines with J gene TRBJ1-2; 11 positions agree with TRBD1. V gave up 4 bases and J gave up 2 bases; unmatched junction bases: 9. The CDR3 runs to 17 residues. CDR1 and CDR2 from the germline V gene are PRHDT and FYEKMQ (reference sequence). DNA for the CDR3: TGTGCCAGCAGCTCAACCGGGACAGGGGGGCTCAACTATGGCTACACCTTC. Protein product: CASSSTGTGGLNYGYTF.

V is TRBV5-1 and J is TRBJ1-2; TRBD1 matches at 11 bases. Germline values: CDR1 SGHRS, CDR2 YFSETQ. V lost 3 bases, J lost 7 bases, and 2 bases stayed unmatched. This CDR3 spans 13 amino acids. DNA for the CDR3: TGCGCCAGCAGCTGGACAGGGGGCGGTGGCTACACCTTC. As protein: CASSWTGGGGYTF.

The chain has TRBV4-3 and TRBJ2-2, with 8 bases fitting TRBD2. The CDR3 has 18 amino acids. The V gene end was trimmed by 3 bases and the J gene end by 2 bases; junction bases not matched to a gene: 11. Germline CDR1 LGHNA, CDR2 YSLEER. The CDR3: CASSHIPLAAGNTGELFF. The CDR3 bases are TGCGCCAGCAGCCACATCCCACTAGCGGCGGGAAACACCGGGGAGCTGTTTTTT.

V and J are TRBV5-1 and TRBJ2-7; the match to TRBD1 covers 9 bases. The CDR3 is made up of 15 amino acids. V was clipped by 3 bases and J by 3 bases; unmatched bases: 7. The germline V gene encodes CDR1 SGHRS and CDR2 YFSETQ. The CDR3 DNA is TGCGCCAGCAGCTGGGGGACAGGGCGGCGCTACGAGCAGTACTTC. Its translation: CASSWGTGRRYEQYF.

V usage is TRBV6-1 and J usage is TRBJ1-2, with D possibly being TRBD1 (6 bases). Per germline, CDR1 MNHNS and CDR2 SASEGT. CDR3 length equals 14 residues. V dropped 6 bases and J dropped 4 bases, with 15 bases sitting between them. The CDR3 DNA is TGTGCCAGCAGCGAACCTACGGACAGCTATGGCTACACCTTC. Translation gives CASSEPTDSYGYTF.

The genes are TRBV9 and TRBJ1-2; TRBD1 is a possible D gene (5 bases). Germline V gives CDR1 SGDLS, CDR2 YYNGEE. The V and J ends lost 5 bases and 8 bases respectively, with 10 bases between them. This CDR3 has 11 amino acids. CDR3 sequence reads: CASRQDAGYTF. In DNA, the CDR3 is TGTGCCAGCAGACAGGATGCAGGCTACACCTTC.

V gene TRBV19 combines with J gene TRBJ1-2; 8 positions agree with TRBD1. CDR3 size: 13 residues. The germline V gene encodes CDR1 LNHDA and CDR2 SQIVND (reference sequence). With 5 bases clipped from V and 8 bases from J, the junction kept 7 bases outside the gene matches. The CDR3 DNA is TGTGCCAGTAGTCGACAGGGGATTGGGGGCTACACCTTC. This translates into CASSRQGIGGYTF.

V is TRBV10-3 and J is TRBJ2-7, with TRBD1 matching 9 bases. CDR3 size: 14 residues. Germline V lookup: CDR1 ENHRY, CDR2 SYGVKD. V gave up 4 bases and J gave up 6 bases; unmatched junction bases: 7. The CDR3 DNA is TGTGCCATCAGTGTTGGGACAGGGAGTTGCGAGCAGTACTTC. This codes for CAISVGTGSCEQYF.

The V call is TRBV5-6, the J call TRBJ2-7, with D possibly TRBD2 on 6 matching bases. Trimming shortened V by 3 bases and J by 3 bases, and 16 bases separated the two germline ends. The CDR3 sequence is 15 residues long. Per germline, CDR1 SGHDT and CDR2 YYEEEE. The CDR3 protein is CASSWGSGYLYEQYF. CDR3 in DNA: TGTGCCAGCAGCTGGGGCAGCGGGTACCTCTACGAGCAGTACTTC.

About this clone itself: At one boundary the junction diverges from the germline segment, which might be a read error. Other DNA sequences in the same sample also yield this CDR3. The rearrangement uses TRBV4-1 and TRBJ1-6; D ambiguous. Germline V gene sequence: CDR1 MGHRA, CDR2 YSYEKL. This CDR3 is built from 16 residues. The CDR3 nucleotides are TGCGCCAGCAGCCGAAGTAGGCGGTTGGATAATTCCCCCCTCCACTTT. Amino acid sequence: CASSRSRRLDNSPLHF.

The chain has TRBV28 and TRBJ1-1; D is unresolved. Trimming removed 3 bases at V and 11 bases at J, with 25 bases between. Germline-derived CDR1 and CDR2 are MDHEN and SYDVKM. The CDR3 sequence is 16 residues long. CDR3 DNA sequence: TGTGCCAGCAGTTTGGAAAGGCAGACGACACCCTTGGCGGCTTTCTTT. Residues: CASSLERQTTPLAAFF.

The chain recombines TRBV4-1 with TRBJ2-7; possibly TRBD2 for D (5 bases). Trimming pared 0 bases from V and 3 bases from J, leaving 12 bases between. The V gene's germline CDR1 is MGHRA and CDR2 YSYEKL. The CDR3 runs 15 residues. CDR3 nucleotides: TGCGCCAGCAGCCAAGAGGACTTGTTACTCTACGAGCAGTACTTC. Translated, it gives CASSQEDLLLYEQYF.

The V call is TRBV7-9, the J call TRBJ1-1; D call uncertain. The length of the CDR3 is 14 residues. V shed 3 bases and J shed 6 bases, with 14 bases lying between them. Germline CDR1 is SEHNR and CDR2 is FQNEAQ (reference sequence). The chain's CDR3 is CASSLTRFRSEAFF. CDR3 sequence (DNA): TGTGCCAGCAGCTTGACACGGTTTAGGTCTGAAGCTTTCTTT.

The gene calls are TRBV20-1 and TRBJ1-1; D is ambiguous. Germline CDR1 and CDR2: DFQATT and SNEGSKA (reference sequence). The CDR3 spans 8 residues. V was pared by 1 base and J by 13 bases, with 4 bases between. The CDR3 loop is CSARVRFF. As DNA, the CDR3 is TGCAGTGCTAGAGTTCGTTTCTTT.

The chain links TRBV15 to TRBJ1-2; TRBD1 matches at 12 bases. The V gene end was trimmed by 5 bases and the J gene end by 6 bases; junction bases not matched to a gene: 4. The CDR3 contains 14 residues. Germline-derived CDR1 and CDR2 are LNHNV and YYDKDF (reference sequence). The DNA for the CDR3 is TGTGCCACCAGCGGGGGACAGGGGGCAAATGGCTACACCTTC. Its translation: CATSGGQGANGYTF.

V gene TRBV7-8 combines with J gene TRBJ2-5, with D tentatively TRBD1 (5 bases). Trimming left V 5 bases short and J 1 base short, with 17 bases between. The germline V gene encodes CDR1 SGHVS and CDR2 FQNEAQ. This CDR3 is 16 amino acids long. The CDR3, as DNA: TGTGCCAGCAGCGCAGGGAATCACACCCCCCAAGAGACCCAGTACTTC. Translated: CASSAGNHTPQETQYF.

V gene TRBV15 combines with J gene TRBJ2-5; TRBD2 matches at 9 bases. Germline-derived CDR1 and CDR2 are LNHNV and YYDKDF (reference sequence). This CDR3 has 16 residues. Trimming removed 1 base from V and 6 bases from J; junction bases left unmatched: 9. This CDR3 reads CATSRGGGGDIKTQYF. CDR3 DNA: TGTGCCACCAGCAGAGGTGGCGGGGGGGATATAAAGACCCAGTACTTC.